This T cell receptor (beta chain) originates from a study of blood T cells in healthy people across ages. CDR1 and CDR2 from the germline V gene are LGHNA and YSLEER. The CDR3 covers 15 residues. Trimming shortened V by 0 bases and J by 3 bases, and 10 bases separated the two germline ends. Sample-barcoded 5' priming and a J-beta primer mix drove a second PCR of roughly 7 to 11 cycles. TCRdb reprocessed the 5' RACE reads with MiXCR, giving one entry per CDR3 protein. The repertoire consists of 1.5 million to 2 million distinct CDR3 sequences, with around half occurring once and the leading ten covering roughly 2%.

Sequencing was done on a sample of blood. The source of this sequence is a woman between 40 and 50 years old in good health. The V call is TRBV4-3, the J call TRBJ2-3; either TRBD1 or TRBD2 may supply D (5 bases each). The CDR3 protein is CASSQEGDGTDTQYF. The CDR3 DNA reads TGCGCCAGCAGCCAAGAGGGGGACGGTACAGATACGCAGTATTTT.